Shown below are 11 T cell receptor beta chains from a single sample sequenced in a study of blood T cells in healthy people across ages. A second PCR of roughly 7 to 11 cycles used a sample-barcoded 5' primer and a J-beta primer mix. TCRdb ran MiXCR on the 5' RACE reads and lists one entry per CDR3 protein. The sample shows roughly 730,000 distinct CDR3 sequences, 56% of them seen only once. Sequences were obtained from blood. These receptors all stem from a man aged 40-49 years in good health.

This clonotype was seen more than once but under ten times. The DNA for the CDR3 is TGCAGTGCTGGGAGAGAGGGGTCAAGCGGGAGACGTCAAGAGACCCAGTACTTC. It codes for CSAGREGSSGRRQETQYF. This rearrangement joins TRBV20-1 to TRBJ2-5; 8 bases map to TRBD2. Germline CDR1 reads DFQATT; CDR2 reads SNEGSKA (reference sequence). V shed 5 bases, J shed 2 bases, and the junction held 19 bases outside the gene matches. The CDR3 sequence is 18 residues long.

The genes are TRBV20-1 and TRBJ2-3; TRBD1 matches at 8 bases. Trimming at V came to 3 bases and at J to 8 bases, leaving 10 bases not matched to a gene. The CDR3 contains 14 residues. CDR1 and CDR2 from the germline V gene are DFQATT and SNEGSKA (reference sequence). The CDR3 spells CSASEGRGLLTQYF. The CDR3 DNA follows: TGCAGTGCTAGTGAGGGCAGGGGGCTCCTTACGCAGTATTTT.

The chain couples TRBV25-1 to TRBJ2-1; 7 nucleotides agree with TRBD1. This CDR3 is built from 13 residues. Germline V gives CDR1 MGHDK, CDR2 SYGVNS. With V trimmed by 6 bases and J by 9 bases, 8 bases remained unmatched. The CDR3 DNA follows: TGTGCCAGCAGCCCAGACAGGGAAGGTGAGCAGTTCTTC. Amino acids: CASSPDREGEQFF.

V and J are TRBV29-1 and TRBJ2-1; 9 positions match TRBD2. The germline V gene has CDR1 SQVTM and CDR2 ANQGSEA. After removal of 7 bases from V and 8 bases from J, the junction contained 12 bases not matched to a gene. The CDR3 consists of 14 residues. The CDR3 region is CSAQGSLAGYEQFF. CDR3 bases: TGCAGCGCGCAGGGGTCCCTAGCGGGATATGAGCAGTTCTTC.

The chain has TRBV7-3 and TRBJ2-3; D remains ambiguous. Between the trimmed V and J ends, which lost 5 bases and 4 bases, there was a span of 7 bases. Per germline, CDR1 SGHTA and CDR2 FQGTGA. The CDR3 loop spans 12 amino acids. CDR3 sequence: CASSEPPDTQYF. The CDR3 DNA is TGTGCCAGCAGCGAACCCCCAGATACGCAGTATTTT.

In its sample, this clonotype was seen a few times. The genes are TRBV28 and TRBJ2-3; the match to TRBD1 covers 7 bases. There are 15 residues in the CDR3. V lost 6 bases, J lost 1 base, and 7 bases stayed unmatched. Germline-derived CDR1 and CDR2 are MDHEN and SYDVKM. In DNA form, the CDR3 reads TGTGCCAGCAGAGAAGCCGGGACAGGCACAGATACGCAGTATTTT. Amino acid sequence: CASREAGTGTDTQYF.

This clonotype was counted ten times or more. J is TRBJ2-7 and V is TRBV28; 9 bases align to TRBD1. CDR1 and CDR2 from the germline V gene are MDHEN and SYDVKM. The CDR3 is made up of 12 amino acids. J was trimmed by 7 bases and V by 6 bases; bases with no gene match: 4. In DNA, the CDR3 is TGTGCCAGCAGCTTAGGGACAGGGGAGCAGTACTTC. Protein product: CASSLGTGEQYF.

This clonotype was seen a handful of times. The CDR3 sequence is CSARDQGSVTDTQYF. The CDR3 DNA follows: TGCAGTGCTAGAGATCAGGGGAGCGTGACAGATACGCAGTATTTT. The rearrangement uses TRBV20-1 and TRBJ2-3, with a possible D match to TRBD1 (6 bases). The germline gives CDR1 DFQATT, CDR2 SNEGSKA (reference sequence). The CDR3 covers 15 residues. The V end lost 0 bases, the J end lost 3 bases, and 13 bases lay between the germline ends.

The V call is TRBV24-1, the J call TRBJ2-5; perhaps TRBD2 as D (6 bases). The CDR3 has 14 residues. Trimming stripped 4 bases from V and 5 bases from J, with 13 bases between. Germline lookup yields CDR1 KGHDR and CDR2 SFDVKD. Here the CDR3 reads CATSDMTSFETQYF. As DNA, the CDR3 is TGTGCCACCAGTGACATGACTAGTTTCGAGACCCAGTACTTC.

The chain uses TRBV7-3 and TRBJ1-1; a weak D match, TRBD1 (6 bases). V lost 5 bases and J 0 bases, leaving 13 bases between the germline ends. The CDR3 totals 15 residues. Germline V gene sequence: CDR1 SGHTA, CDR2 FQGTGA. The CDR3 sequence: CASSREGGMNTEAFF. The CDR3 DNA reads as TGTGCCAGCAGCCGGGAGGGGGGTATGAACACTGAAGCTTTCTTT. The whole variable domain, remainder taken from reference TRBV7-3 and TRBJ1-1, is GAGVSQTPSNKVTEKGKYVELRCDPISGHTALYWYRQSLGQGPEFLIYFQGTGAADDSGLPNDRFFAVRPEGSVSTLKIQRTERGDSAVYLCASSREGGMNTEAFFGQGTRLTVV.

Details on this clonotype: A much larger clone differs by one base, so this may be a read error. The rearrangement joins TRBV7-2 to TRBJ1-5; D gene ambiguous. Trimming pared 4 bases from V and 3 bases from J, leaving 7 bases between. Germline V gene lookup returns CDR1 SGHTA and CDR2 FQGNSA. The CDR3 totals 13 residues. CDR3 in amino acids: CASSWIDNQPQHF. DNA for the CDR3: TGTGCCAGCAGCTGGATAGACAATCAGCCCCAGCATTTT.